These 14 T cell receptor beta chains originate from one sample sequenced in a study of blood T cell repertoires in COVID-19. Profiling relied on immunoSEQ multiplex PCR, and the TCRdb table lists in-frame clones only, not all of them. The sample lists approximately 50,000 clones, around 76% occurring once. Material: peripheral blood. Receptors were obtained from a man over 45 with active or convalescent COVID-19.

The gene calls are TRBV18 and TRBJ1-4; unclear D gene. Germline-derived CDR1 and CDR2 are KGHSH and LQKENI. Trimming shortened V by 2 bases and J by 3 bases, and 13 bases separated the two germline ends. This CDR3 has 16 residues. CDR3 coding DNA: TGTGCCAGCTCACCAAATCGGAGAGCCTCTAATGAAAAACTGTTTTTT. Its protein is CASSPNRRASNEKLFF. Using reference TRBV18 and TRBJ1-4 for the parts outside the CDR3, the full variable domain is NAGVMQNPRHLVRRRGQEARLRCSPMKGHSHVYWYRQLPEEGLKFMVYLQKENIIDESGMPKERFSAEFPKEGPSILRIQQVVRGDSAAYFCASSPNRRASNEKLFFGSGTQLSVL.

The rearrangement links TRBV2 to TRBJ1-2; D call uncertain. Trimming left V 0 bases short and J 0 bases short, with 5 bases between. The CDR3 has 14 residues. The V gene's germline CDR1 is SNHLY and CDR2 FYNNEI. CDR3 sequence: CASSEAAANYGYTF. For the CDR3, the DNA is TGTGCCAGCAGTGAAGCGGCAGCTAACTATGGCTACACCTTC.

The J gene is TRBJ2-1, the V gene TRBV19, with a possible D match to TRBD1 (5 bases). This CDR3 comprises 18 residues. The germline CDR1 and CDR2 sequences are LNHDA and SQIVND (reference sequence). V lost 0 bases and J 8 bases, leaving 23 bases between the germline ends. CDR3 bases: TGTGCCAGTAGTATAGATTTTAAATATGGGCAGGGTTGGTATGAGCAGTTCTTC. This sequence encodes CASSIDFKYGQGWYEQFF. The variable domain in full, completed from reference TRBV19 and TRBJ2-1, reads DGGITQSPKYLFRKEGQNVTLSCEQNLNHDAMYWYRQDPGQGLRLIYYSQIVNDFQKGDIAEGYSVSREKKESFPLTVTSAQKNPTAFYLCASSIDFKYGQGWYEQFFGPGTRLTVL.

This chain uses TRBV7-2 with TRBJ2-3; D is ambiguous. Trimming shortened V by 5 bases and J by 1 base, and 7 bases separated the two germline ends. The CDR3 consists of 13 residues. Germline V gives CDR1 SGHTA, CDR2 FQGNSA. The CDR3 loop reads CASSLYRTDTQYF. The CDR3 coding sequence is TGTGCCAGCAGCCTCTACCGCACAGATACGCAGTATTTT.

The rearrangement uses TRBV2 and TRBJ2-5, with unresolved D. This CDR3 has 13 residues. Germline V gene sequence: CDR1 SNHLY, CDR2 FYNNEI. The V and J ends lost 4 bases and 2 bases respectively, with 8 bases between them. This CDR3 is CASSVSQQETQYF. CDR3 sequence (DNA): TGTGCCAGCAGTGTCAGTCAACAAGAGACCCAGTACTTC.

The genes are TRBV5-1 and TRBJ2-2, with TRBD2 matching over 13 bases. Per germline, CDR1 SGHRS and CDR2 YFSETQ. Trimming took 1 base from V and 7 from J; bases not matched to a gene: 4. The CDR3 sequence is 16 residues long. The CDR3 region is CASSLTSGRAVGELFF. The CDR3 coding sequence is TGCGCCAGCAGCTTGACTAGCGGGAGGGCGGTCGGGGAGCTGTTTTTT.

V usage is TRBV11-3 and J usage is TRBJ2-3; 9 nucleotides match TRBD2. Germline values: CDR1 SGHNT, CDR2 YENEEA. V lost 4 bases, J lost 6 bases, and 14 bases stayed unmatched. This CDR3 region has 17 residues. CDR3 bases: TGTGCCAGCAGCTACCGGGCGGGGGGGACTCGCCCCGATACGCAGTATTTT. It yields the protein CASSYRAGGTRPDTQYF.

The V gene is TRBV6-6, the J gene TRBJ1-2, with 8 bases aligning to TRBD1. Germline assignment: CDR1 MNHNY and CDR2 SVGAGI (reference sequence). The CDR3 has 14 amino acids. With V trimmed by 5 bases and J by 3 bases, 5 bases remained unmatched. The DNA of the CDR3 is TGTGCCAGCAGTCAGACAGGGGCTGACTATGGCTACACCTTC. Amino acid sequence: CASSQTGADYGYTF.

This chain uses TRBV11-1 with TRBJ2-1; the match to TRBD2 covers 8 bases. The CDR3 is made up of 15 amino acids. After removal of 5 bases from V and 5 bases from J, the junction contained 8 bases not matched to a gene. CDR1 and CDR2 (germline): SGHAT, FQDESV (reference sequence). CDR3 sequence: CASSPGTRFHNEQFF. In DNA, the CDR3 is TGTGCCAGCAGCCCCGGGACTAGGTTTCACAATGAGCAGTTCTTC. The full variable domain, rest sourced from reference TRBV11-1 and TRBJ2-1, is EAEVAQSPRYKITEKSQAVAFWCDPISGHATLYWYRQILGQGPELLVQFQDESVVDDSQLPKDRFSAERLKGVDSTLKIQPAELGDSAMYLCASSPGTRFHNEQFFGPGTRLTVL.

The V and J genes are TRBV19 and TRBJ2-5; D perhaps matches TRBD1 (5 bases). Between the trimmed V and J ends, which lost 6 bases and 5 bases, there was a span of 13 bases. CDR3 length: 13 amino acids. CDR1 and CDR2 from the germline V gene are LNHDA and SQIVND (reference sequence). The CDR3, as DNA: TGTGCCAGTAGCGCCCAGGGCTGGGAGACCCAGTACTTC. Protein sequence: CASSAQGWETQYF.

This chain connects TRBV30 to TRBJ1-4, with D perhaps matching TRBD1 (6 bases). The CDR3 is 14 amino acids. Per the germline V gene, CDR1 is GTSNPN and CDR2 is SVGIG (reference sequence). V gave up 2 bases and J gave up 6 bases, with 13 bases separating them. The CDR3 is CAWSWGPGDEKLFF. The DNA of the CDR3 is TGTGCCTGGAGTTGGGGGCCAGGGGATGAAAAACTGTTTTTT.

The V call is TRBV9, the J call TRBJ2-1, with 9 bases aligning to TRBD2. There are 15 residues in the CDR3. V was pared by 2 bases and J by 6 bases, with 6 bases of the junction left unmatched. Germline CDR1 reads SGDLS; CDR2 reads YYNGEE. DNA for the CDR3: TGTGCCAGCAGCGTCACCGGGACTAGCAGCAATGAGCAGTTCTTC. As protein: CASSVTGTSSNEQFF.

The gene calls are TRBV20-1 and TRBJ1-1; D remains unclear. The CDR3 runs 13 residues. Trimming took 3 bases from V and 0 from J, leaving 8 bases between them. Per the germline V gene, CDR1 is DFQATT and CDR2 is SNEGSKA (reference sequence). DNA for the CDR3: TGCAGTGCTAGTAAAACAGTGAACACTGAAGCTTTCTTT. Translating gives CSASKTVNTEAFF.

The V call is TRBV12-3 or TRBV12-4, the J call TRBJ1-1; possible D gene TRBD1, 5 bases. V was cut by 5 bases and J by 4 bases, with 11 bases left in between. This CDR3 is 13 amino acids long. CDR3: CASSQGQGTEAFF. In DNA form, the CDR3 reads TGTGCCAGCAGTCAAGGGCAGGGCACTGAAGCTTTCTTT.